A single sample is the source of the 2 T cell receptor beta chains below, sequenced in a study of T cell repertoires in cytomegalovirus infection. TCRdb used MiXCR to reprocess the reads, holding one entry per CDR3 protein. The data hold around 750,000 distinct CDR3 sequences, with 30% to 35% observed a single time. These receptors have no identified antigens. The sequencing used cultured CD8+ T cells from PBMCs, collected from culture after CMV antigen stimulation. These receptors all come from a human donor in good health (CMV status not recorded). Some clones in this sample may be carry-over from other donors' samples.

The chain is built from TRBV7-6 and TRBJ1-6, with 9 bases lining up with TRBD1. The junction had 9 bases not matched to a gene; V was cut back by 2 bases and J by 4 bases. CDR3 length: 18 amino acids. From germline, CDR1 is SGHVS and CDR2 FNYEAQ. CDR3 protein: CASSLRRAGQGYNSPLHF. In DNA form, the CDR3 reads TGTGCCAGCAGCTTAAGGCGTGCGGGACAGGGTTATAATTCACCCCTCCACTTT.

V is TRBV29-1 and J is TRBJ1-2; weak D call: TRBD1 (6 bases). Between the trimmed V and J ends, which lost 2 bases and 3 bases, there was a span of 10 bases. The CDR3 runs 13 residues. Germline V CDR1 and CDR2: SQVTM, ANQGSEA. CDR3 in DNA: TGCAGCGTTGAACCAGGGGAGGACTATGGCTACACCTTC. This translates into CSVEPGEDYGYTF.